This is a list of T cell receptor beta chains from one sample in a study of control samples from healthy donors and cancer patients. Libraries were prepared by immunoSEQ multiplex PCR; TCRdb keeps only in-frame clonotypes and omits some of them. The sample shows fewer than 200,000 clones, 93% of them seen only once. The sequenced sample was blood. The receptors come from a woman aged 60-75 years in good health. Both conserved end residues are part of each CDR3. The D gene is left open where the match is weak. Where a row states a size, it is once, few, many or the class of an expanded clone; other rows omit it.

clone_size | d_call | j_call | v_call | cdr3_aa | cdr3_nt
- | - | TRBJ1-2 | TRBV19 | CASSIQQQGNSGYTF | TGTGCCAGTAGTATTCAACAGCAGGGGAATAGCGGCTACACCTTC
- | TRBD2 | TRBJ2-7 | TRBV10-3 | CAISEQAGLNGEQYF | TGTGCCATCAGTGAACAAGCGGGGCTAAACGGGGAGCAGTACTTC
- | - | TRBJ1-1 | TRBV6-1 | CASSEVDGYTEAFF | TGTGCCAGCAGTGAAGTCGACGGCTACACTGAAGCTTTCTTT
- | - | TRBJ1-2 | TRBV2 | CASSVNGDYGYTF | TGTGCCAGCAGCGTAAATGGGGACTATGGCTACACCTTC
- | - | TRBJ1-5 | TRBV24-1 | CATSDLKGTLRVYSNQPQHF | TGTGCCACCAGTGATTTGAAAGGAACACTTAGAGTTTATAGCAATCAGCCCCAGCATTTT
once | - | TRBJ1-1 | TRBV29-1 | CSGREGGGTEAFF | TGCAGCGGGAGGGAGGGCGGAGGGACTGAAGCTTTCTTT
- | - | TRBJ2-2 | TRBV4-1 | CASSQDPGVGELFF | TGCGCCAGCAGCCAAGATCCAGGGGTCGGGGAGCTGTTTTTT
- | - | TRBJ1-2 | TRBV10-3 | CAISESAGRAYGYTF | TGTGCCATCAGTGAGTCAGCAGGGAGGGCCTATGGCTACACCTTC
- | - | TRBJ2-4 | TRBV29-1 | CSVTHGSGGLKNIQYF | TGCAGCGTTACCCATGGTAGTGGGGGGCTTAAAAACATTCAGTACTTC
- | - | TRBJ2-3 | TRBV4-3 | CASSQDWGPDTQYF | TGCGCCAGCAGCCAAGATTGGGGTCCAGATACGCAGTATTTT
- | - | TRBJ2-5 | TRBV7-8 | CASSRVGTWVQETQYF | TGTGCCAGCAGCCGAGTAGGGACGTGGGTCCAAGAGACCCAGTACTTC
- | - | TRBJ2-2 | TRBV19 | CASSMMLGSIPNTGELFF | TGTGCCAGTAGTATGATGCTGGGGTCGATTCCGAACACCGGGGAGCTGTTTTTT
- | - | TRBJ2-1 | TRBV29-1 | CSVGAESSYNEQFF | TGCAGCGTTGGTGCGGAGAGCTCCTACAATGAGCAGTTCTTC
- | TRBD1 | TRBJ1-1 | TRBV29-1 | CSVLGQGAVGTEAFF | TGCAGCGTTCTAGGACAGGGGGCGGTGGGCACTGAAGCTTTCTTT
- | - | TRBJ2-1 | TRBV27 | CASSLARINEQFF | TGTGCCAGCAGTTTAGCCAGGATCAATGAGCAGTTCTTC
once | - | TRBJ1-1 | TRBV28 | CASSSGQNTEAFF | TGTGCCAGCAGTTCCGGACAGAACACTGAAGCTTTCTTT
- | - | TRBJ2-7 | TRBV5-4 | CASSLTASYEQYF | TGTGCCAGCAGCTTGACAGCCTCCTACGAGCAGTACTTC
- | - | TRBJ1-1 | TRBV12-3/TRBV12-4 | CASSFVQGEAFF | TGTGCCAGCAGTTTTGTGCAGGGTGAAGCTTTCTTT
- | - | TRBJ1-4 | TRBV7-9 | CASRGGGDEKLFF | TGTGCCAGCAGGGGCGGCGGAGATGAAAAACTGTTTTTT
- | - | TRBJ2-5 | TRBV18 | CASSPRSREETQYF | TGTGCCAGCTCACCACGTAGCAGGGAAGAGACCCAGTACTTC
- | - | TRBJ1-5 | TRBV10-3 | CAIREGNQPQHF | TGTGCCATCAGAGAAGGCAATCAGCCCCAGCATTTT
- | TRBD2 | TRBJ2-3 | TRBV6-5 | CASSYSTGGGRDTQYF | TGTGCCAGCAGTTACTCTACGGGGGGGGGTCGAGATACGCAGTATTTT
- | TRBD1 | TRBJ1-1 | TRBV10-3 | CAIRQGGMDTEAFF | TGTGCCATCAGACAGGGGGGCATGGACACTGAAGCTTTCTTT
- | TRBD2 | TRBJ2-7 | TRBV9 | CASSGGTSGIEQYF | TGTGCCAGCAGCGGCGGGACTAGCGGGATAGAGCAGTACTTC
once | - | TRBJ1-1 | TRBV10-3 | CANREGMNTEAFF | TGTGCCAACAGGGAAGGGATGAACACTGAAGCTTTCTTT
- | TRBD1 | TRBJ1-1 | TRBV7-2 | CASSFPGQGALDTEAFF | TGTGCCAGCAGCTTCCCGGGACAGGGGGCGCTGGACACTGAAGCTTTCTTT
- | - | TRBJ1-6 | TRBV5-6 | CASSLAYRNNSPLHF | TGTGCCAGCAGCTTGGCATACAGAAATAATTCACCCCTCCACTTT
once | TRBD1 | TRBJ2-7 | TRBV7-9 | CASSLPRGNSYEQYF | TGTGCCAGCAGCTTACCCAGGGGGAACTCCTACGAGCAGTACTTC
- | TRBD1 | TRBJ2-6 | TRBV5-6 | CASTPRRTGTALGANVLTF | TGTGCCAGCACCCCCCGCCGGACAGGGACCGCTCTAGGGGCCAACGTCCTGACTTTC
- | - | TRBJ2-7 | TRBV18 | CASSRPSSSFSYEQYF | TGTGCCAGCTCACGACCCTCTTCGTCTTTCTCCTACGAGCAGTACTTC
- | TRBD1 | TRBJ1-1 | TRBV11-1 | CASSPRTGQITEAFF | TGTGCCAGCAGCCCTAGGACAGGCCAAATCACTGAAGCTTTCTTT
- | - | TRBJ1-1 | TRBV7-3 | CASSLMSGMNTEAFF | TGTGCCAGCAGCTTAATGTCGGGGATGAACACTGAAGCTTTCTTT
- | TRBD1 | TRBJ2-7 | TRBV2 | CASSERHLQGAYEQYF | TGTGCCAGCAGTGAGCGACATTTACAGGGGGCGTACGAGCAGTACTTC
- | TRBD1 | TRBJ1-1 | TRBV28 | CATSGQENTEAFF | TGTGCCACCTCTGGACAGGAGAACACTGAAGCTTTCTTT
- | TRBD2 | TRBJ2-7 | TRBV4-3 | CASSSRHERGASSTYEQYF | TGCGCCAGCAGCTCCCGGCACGAGCGGGGGGCTTCCTCAACCTACGAGCAGTACTTC
- | - | TRBJ2-7 | TRBV6-5 | CASSPDGSPPNEQYF | TGTGCCAGCAGCCCAGATGGTTCACCCCCTAACGAGCAGTACTTC
- | TRBD1 | TRBJ2-5 | TRBV7-3 | CASSRGTEETQYF | TGTGCCAGCAGCCGAGGGACAGAAGAGACCCAGTACTTC